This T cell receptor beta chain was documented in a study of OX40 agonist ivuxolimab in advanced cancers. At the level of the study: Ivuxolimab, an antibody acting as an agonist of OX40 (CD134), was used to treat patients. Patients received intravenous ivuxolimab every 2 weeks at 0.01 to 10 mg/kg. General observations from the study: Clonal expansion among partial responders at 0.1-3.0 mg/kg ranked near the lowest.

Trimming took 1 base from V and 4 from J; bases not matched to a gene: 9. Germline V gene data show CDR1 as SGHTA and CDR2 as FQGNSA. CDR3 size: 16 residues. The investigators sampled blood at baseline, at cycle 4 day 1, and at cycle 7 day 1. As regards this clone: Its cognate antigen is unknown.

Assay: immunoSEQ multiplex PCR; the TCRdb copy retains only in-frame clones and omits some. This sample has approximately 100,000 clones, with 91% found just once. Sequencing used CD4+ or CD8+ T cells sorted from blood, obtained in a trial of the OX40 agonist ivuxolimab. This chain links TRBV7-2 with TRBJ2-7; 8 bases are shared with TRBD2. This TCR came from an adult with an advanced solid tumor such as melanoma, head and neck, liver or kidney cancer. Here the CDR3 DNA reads TGTGCCAGCAGCTTAGGTTACGGGAGGGGAGGGTACGAGCAGTACTTC. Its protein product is CASSLGYGRGGYEQYF.